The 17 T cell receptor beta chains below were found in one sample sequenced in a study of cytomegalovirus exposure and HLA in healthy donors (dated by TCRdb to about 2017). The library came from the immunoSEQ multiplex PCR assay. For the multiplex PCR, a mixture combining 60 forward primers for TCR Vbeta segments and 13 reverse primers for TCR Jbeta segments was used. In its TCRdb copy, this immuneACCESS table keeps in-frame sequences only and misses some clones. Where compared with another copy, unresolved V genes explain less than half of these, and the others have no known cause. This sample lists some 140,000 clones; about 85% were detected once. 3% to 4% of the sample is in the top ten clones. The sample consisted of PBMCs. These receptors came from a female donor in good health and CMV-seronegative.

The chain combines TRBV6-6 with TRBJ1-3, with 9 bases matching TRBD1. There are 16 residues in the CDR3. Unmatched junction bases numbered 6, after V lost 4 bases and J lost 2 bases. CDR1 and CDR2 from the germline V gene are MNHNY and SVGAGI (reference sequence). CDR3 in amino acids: CASSFTGGAPGNTIYF. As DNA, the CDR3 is TGTGCCAGCAGTTTCACAGGGGGCGCCCCTGGAAACACCATATATTTT.

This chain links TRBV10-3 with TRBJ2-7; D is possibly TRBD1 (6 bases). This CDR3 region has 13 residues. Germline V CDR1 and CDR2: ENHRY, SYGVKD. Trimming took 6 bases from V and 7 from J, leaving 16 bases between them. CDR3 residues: CAIRPTGEREQYF. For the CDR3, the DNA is TGTGCCATCAGACCGACAGGCGAAAGGGAGCAGTACTTC.

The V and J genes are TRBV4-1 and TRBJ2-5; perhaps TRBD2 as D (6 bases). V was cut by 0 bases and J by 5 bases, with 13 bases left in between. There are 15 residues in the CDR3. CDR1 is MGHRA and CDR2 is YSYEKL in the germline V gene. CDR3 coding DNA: TGCGCCAGCAGCCAAGACCCGGGAGCATGGGAGACCCAGTACTTC. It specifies CASSQDPGAWETQYF.

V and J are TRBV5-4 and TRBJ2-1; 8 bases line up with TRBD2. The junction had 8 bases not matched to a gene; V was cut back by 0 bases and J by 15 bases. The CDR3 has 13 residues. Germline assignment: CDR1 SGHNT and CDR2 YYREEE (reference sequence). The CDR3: CASSLELGLVPFF. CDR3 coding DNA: TGTGCCAGCAGCTTGGAGTTGGGACTAGTGCCGTTCTTC.

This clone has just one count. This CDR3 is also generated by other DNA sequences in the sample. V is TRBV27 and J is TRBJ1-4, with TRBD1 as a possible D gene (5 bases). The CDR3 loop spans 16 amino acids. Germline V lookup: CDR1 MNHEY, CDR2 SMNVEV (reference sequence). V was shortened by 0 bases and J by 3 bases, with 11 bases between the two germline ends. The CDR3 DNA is TGTGCCAGCAGTTTATCCCCGGGGGGGTCTAATGAAAAACTGTTTTTT. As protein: CASSLSPGGSNEKLFF. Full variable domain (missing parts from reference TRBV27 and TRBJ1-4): EAQVTQNPRYLITVTGKKLTVTCSQNMNHEYMSWYRQDPGLGLRQIYYSMNVEVTDKGDVPEGYKVSRKEKRNFPLILESPSPNQTSLYFCASSLSPGGSNEKLFFGSGTQLSVL.

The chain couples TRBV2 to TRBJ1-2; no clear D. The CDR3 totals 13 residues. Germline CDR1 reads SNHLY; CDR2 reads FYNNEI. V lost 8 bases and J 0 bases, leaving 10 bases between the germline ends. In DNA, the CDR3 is TGTGCCAGCTACAAGGGAGCTAACTATGGCTACACCTTC. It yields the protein CASYKGANYGYTF.

CDR3: CASSPRGGGEVIYEQYF. DNA of the CDR3: TGTGCCAGCTCACCACGGGGTGGGGGGGAAGTGATCTACGAGCAGTACTTC. The chain is built from TRBV18 and TRBJ2-7; 7 bases agree with TRBD2. Germline V lookup: CDR1 KGHSH, CDR2 LQKENI. This CDR3 contains 17 residues. V was pared by 1 base and J by 3 bases, with 12 bases of the junction left unmatched.

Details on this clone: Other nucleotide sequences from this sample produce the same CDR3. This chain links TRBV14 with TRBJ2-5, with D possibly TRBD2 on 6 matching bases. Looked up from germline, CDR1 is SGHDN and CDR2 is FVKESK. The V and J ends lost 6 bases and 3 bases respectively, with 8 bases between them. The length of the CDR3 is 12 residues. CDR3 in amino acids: CASSRGEETQYF. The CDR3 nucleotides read TGTGCCAGCAGTCGCGGGGAAGAGACCCAGTACTTC.

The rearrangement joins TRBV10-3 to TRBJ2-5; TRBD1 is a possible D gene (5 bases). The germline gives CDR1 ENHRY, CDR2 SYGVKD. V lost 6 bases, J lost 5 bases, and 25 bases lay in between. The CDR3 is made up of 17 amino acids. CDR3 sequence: CAISDTASQGLRETQYF. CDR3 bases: TGTGCCATCAGCGACACCGCAAGTCAGGGTTTGAGGGAGACCCAGTACTTC.

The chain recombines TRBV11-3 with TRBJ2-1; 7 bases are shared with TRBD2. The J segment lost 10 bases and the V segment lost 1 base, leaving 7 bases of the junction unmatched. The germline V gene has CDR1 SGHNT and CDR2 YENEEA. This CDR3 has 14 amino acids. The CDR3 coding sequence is TGTGCCAGCAGCTTAGGTGCGGGAGCGGCGGAGCAGTTCTTC. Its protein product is CASSLGAGAAEQFF.

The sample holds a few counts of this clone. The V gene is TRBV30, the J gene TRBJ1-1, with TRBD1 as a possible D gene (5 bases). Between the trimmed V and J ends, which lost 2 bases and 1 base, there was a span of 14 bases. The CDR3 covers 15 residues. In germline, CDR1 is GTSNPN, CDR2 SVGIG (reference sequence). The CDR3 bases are TGTGCCTGGAGTAACACGTGGGGGGGGAACACTGAAGCTTTCTTT. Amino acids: CAWSNTWGGNTEAFF. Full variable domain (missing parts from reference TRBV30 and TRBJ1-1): SQTIHQWPATLVQPVGSPLSLECTVEGTSNPNLYWYRQAAGRGLQLLFYSVGIGQISSEVPQNLSASRPQDRQFILSSKKLLLSDSGFYLCAWSNTWGGNTEAFFGQGTRLTVV.

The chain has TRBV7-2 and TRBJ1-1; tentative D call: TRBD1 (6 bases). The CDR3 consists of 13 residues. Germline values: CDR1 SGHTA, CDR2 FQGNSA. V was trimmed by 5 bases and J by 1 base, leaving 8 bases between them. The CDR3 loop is CASSEGENTEAFF. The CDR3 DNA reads TGTGCCAGCAGCGAGGGGGAGAACACTGAAGCTTTCTTT.

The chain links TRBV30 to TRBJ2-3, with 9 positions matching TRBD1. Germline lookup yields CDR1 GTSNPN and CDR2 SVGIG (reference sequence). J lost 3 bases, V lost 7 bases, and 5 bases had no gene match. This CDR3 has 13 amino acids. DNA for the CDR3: TGTGCCTTCGGACAGGGGTGGACAGATACGCAGTATTTT. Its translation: CAFGQGWTDTQYF.

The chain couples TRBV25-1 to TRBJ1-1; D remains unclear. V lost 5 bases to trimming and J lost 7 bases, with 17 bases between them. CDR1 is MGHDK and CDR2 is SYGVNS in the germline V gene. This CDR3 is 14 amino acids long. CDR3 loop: CASSSGWFGGEAFF. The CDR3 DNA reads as TGTGCCAGCAGTAGCGGTTGGTTTGGCGGTGAAGCTTTCTTT. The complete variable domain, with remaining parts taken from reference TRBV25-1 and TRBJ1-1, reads EADIYQTPRYLVIGTGKKITLECSQTMGHDKMYWYQQDPGMELHLIHYSYGVNSTEKGDLSSESTVSRIRTEHFPLTLESARPSHTSQYLCASSSGWFGGEAFFGQGTRLTVV.

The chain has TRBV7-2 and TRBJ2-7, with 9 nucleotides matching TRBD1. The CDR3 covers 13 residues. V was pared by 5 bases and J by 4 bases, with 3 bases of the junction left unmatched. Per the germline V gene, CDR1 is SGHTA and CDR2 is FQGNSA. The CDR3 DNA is TGTGCCAGCAGCCCAGGGACAGGGTACGAGCAGTACTTC. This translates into CASSPGTGYEQYF.

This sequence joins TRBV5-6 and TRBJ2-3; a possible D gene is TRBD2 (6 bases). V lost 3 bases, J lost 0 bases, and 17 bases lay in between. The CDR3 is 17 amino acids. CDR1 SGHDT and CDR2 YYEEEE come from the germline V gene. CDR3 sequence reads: CASSWYDGLASTDTQYF. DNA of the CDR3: TGTGCCAGCAGCTGGTATGACGGGCTAGCGAGCACAGATACGCAGTATTTT.

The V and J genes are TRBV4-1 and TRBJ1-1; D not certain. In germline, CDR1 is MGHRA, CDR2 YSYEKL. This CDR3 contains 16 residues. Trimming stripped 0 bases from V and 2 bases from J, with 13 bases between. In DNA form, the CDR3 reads TGCGCCAGCAGCCAAGATGACAAGGCCCCCAACACTGAAGCTTTCTTT. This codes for CASSQDDKAPNTEAFF.